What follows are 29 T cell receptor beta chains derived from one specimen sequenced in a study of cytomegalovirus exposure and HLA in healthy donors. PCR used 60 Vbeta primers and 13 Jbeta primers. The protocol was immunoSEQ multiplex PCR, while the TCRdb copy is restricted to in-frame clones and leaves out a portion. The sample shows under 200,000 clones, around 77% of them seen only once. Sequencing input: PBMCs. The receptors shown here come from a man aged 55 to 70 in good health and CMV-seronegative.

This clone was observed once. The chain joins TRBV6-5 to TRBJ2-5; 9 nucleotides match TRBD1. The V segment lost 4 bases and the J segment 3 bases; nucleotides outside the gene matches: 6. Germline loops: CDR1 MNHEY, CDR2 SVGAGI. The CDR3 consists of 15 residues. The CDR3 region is CASSFSTGGEETQYF. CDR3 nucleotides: TGTGCCAGCAGTTTCTCAACAGGGGGCGAAGAGACCCAGTACTTC.

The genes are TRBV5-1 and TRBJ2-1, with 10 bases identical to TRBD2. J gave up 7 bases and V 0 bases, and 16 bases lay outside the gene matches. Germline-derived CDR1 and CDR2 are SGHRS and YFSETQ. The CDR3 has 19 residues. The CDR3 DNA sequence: TGCGCCAGCAGCTTGGAGGTTGTTCTAGCGGGAGTCCCTATGAATGAGCAGTTCTTC. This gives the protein CASSLEVVLAGVPMNEQFF.

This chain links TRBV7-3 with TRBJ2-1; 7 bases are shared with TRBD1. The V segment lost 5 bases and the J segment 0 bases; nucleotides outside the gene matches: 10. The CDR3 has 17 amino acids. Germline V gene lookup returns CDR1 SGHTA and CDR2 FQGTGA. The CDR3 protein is CASSPGPNRGSYNEQFF. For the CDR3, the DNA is TGTGCCAGCAGCCCCGGCCCGAACAGGGGCTCCTACAATGAGCAGTTCTTC.

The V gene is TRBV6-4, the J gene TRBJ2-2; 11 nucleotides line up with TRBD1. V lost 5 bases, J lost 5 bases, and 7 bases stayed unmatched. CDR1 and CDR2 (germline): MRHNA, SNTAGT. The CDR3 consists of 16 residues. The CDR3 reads CASSPRTGGQTGELFF. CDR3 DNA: TGTGCCAGCAGTCCTCGGACAGGGGGCCAAACCGGGGAGCTGTTTTTT.

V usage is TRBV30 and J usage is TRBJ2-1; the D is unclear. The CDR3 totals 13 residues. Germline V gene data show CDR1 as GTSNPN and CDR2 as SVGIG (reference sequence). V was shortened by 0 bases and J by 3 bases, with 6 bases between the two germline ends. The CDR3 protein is CAWSVASYNEQFF. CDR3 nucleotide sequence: TGTGCCTGGAGTGTCGCCAGCTACAATGAGCAGTTCTTC.

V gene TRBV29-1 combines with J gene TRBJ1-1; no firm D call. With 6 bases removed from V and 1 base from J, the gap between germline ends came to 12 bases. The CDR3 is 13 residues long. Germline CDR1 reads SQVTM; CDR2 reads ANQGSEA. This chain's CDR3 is CSVHLRWNTEAFF. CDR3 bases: TGCAGCGTCCACTTGAGGTGGAACACTGAAGCTTTCTTT.

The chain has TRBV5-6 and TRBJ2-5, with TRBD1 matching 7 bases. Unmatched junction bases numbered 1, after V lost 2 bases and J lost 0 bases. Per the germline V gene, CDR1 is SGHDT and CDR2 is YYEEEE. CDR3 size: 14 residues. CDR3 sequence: CASSFGTDQETQYF. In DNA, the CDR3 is TGTGCCAGCAGCTTTGGGACAGACCAAGAGACCCAGTACTTC. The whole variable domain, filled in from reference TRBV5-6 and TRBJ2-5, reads DAGVTQSPTHLIKTRGQQVTLRCSPKSGHDTVSWYQQALGQGPQFIFQYYEEEERQRGNFPDRFSGHQFPNYSSELNVNALLLGDSALYLCASSFGTDQETQYFGPGTRLLVL.

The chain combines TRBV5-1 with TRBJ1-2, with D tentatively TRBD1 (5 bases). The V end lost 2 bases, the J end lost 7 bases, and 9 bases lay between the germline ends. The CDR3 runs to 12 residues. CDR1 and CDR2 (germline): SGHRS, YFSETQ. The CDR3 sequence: CASSFPGFGYTF. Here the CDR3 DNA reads TGCGCCAGCAGCTTCCCAGGGTTTGGCTACACCTTC.

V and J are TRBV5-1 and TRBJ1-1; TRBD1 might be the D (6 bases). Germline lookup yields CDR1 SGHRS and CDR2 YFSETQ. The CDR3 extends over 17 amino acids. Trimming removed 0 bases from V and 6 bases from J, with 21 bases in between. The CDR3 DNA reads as TGCGCCAGCAGCTTGGGTGTGGAAAAACTAGGGGGAGCTGAAGCTTTCTTT. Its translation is CASSLGVEKLGGAEAFF.

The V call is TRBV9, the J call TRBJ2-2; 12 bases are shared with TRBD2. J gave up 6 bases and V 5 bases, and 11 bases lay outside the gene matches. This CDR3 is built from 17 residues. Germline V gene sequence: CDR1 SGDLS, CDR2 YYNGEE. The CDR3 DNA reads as TGTGCCAGCAGACCAAGCTCTAGCGGGAGGGCCTCCGGGGAGCTGTTTTTT. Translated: CASRPSSSGRASGELFF.

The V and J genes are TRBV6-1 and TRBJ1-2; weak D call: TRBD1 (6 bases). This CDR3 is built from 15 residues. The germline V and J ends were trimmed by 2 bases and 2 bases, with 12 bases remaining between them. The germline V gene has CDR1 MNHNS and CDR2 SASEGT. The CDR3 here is CASSERQELNYGYTF. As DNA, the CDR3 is TGTGCCAGCAGTGAAAGACAGGAGCTAAACTATGGCTACACCTTC.

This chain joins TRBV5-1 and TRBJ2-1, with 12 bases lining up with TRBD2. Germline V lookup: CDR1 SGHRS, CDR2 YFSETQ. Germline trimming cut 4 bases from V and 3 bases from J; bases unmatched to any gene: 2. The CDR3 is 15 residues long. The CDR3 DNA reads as TGCGCCAGCAGCCCGACTAGCGGGGGCTACAATGAGCAGTTCTTC. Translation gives CASSPTSGGYNEQFF.

The CDR3 sequence is CASSLGGVGQPQHF. CDR3 nucleotide sequence: TGTGCCAGCAGTTTGGGGGGGGTGGGTCAGCCCCAGCATTTT. This chain joins TRBV28 and TRBJ1-5; D possibly corresponds to TRBD1 (5 bases). This CDR3 has 14 amino acids. Trimming took 3 bases from V and 6 from J, leaving 12 bases between them. Germline lookup yields CDR1 MDHEN and CDR2 SYDVKM.

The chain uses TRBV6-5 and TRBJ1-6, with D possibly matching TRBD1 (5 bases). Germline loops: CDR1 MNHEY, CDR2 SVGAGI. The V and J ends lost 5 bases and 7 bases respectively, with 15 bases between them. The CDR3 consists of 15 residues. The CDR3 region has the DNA TGTGCCAGCAGTCGCCCAGGGTATCGAAATTCACCCCTCCACTTT. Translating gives CASSRPGYRNSPLHF.

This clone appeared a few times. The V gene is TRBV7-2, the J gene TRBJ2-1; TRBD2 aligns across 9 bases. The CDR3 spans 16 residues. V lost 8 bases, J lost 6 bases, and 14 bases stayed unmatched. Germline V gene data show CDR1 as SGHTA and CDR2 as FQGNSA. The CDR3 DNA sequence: TGTGCCAGCGCGCGGGAGACTAGCGGCCCGGGCAATGAGCAGTTCTTC. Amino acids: CASARETSGPGNEQFF.

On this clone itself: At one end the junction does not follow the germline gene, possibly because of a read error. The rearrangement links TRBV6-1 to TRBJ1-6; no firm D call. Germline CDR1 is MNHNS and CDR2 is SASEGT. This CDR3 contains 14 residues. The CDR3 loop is CASSSSSYNSPLNF. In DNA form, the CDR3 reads TGTGCCAGCAGCTCTTCTTCCTATAATTCACCCCTCAACTTT.

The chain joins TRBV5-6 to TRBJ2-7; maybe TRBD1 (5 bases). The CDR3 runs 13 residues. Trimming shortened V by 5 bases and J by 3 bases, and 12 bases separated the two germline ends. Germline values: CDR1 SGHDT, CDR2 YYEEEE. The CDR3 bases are TGTGCCAGCAGGGTAACAGGCAGCTACGAGCAGTACTTC. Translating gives CASRVTGSYEQYF. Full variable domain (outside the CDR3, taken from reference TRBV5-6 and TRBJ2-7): DAGVTQSPTHLIKTRGQQVTLRCSPKSGHDTVSWYQQALGQGPQFIFQYYEEEERQRGNFPDRFSGHQFPNYSSELNVNALLLGDSALYLCASRVTGSYEQYFGPGTRLTVT.

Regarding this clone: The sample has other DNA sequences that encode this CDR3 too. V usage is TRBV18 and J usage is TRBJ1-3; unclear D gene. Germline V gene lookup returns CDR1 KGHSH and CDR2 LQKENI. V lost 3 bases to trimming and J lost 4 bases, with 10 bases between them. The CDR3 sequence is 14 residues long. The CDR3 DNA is TGTGCCAGCTCACCTGGCGGAGGAGGAAACACCATATATTTT. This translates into CASSPGGGGNTIYF.

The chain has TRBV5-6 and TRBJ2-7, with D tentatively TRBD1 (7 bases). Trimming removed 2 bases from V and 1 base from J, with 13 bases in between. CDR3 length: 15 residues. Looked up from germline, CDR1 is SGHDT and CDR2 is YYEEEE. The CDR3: CASSFGGGTSYEQYF. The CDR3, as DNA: TGTGCCAGCAGCTTTGGAGGGGGCACGTCCTACGAGCAGTACTTC.

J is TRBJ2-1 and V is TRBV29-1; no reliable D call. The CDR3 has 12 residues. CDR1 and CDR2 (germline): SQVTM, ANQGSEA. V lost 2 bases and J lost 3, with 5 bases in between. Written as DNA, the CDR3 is TGCAGCGTTGAAACAGACTACAATGAGCAGTTCTTC. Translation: CSVETDYNEQFF.

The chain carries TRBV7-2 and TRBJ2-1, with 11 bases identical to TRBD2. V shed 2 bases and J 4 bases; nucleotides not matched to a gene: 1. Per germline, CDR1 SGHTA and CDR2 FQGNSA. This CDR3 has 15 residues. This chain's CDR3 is CASSLRTSGYNEQFF. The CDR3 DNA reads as TGTGCCAGCAGCTTAAGGACTAGCGGGTACAATGAGCAGTTCTTC.

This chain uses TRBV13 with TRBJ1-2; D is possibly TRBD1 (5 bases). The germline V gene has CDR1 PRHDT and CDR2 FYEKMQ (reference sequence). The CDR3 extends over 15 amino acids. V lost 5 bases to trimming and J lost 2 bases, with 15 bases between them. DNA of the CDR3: TGTGCCAGCAGCGGCTCCACGACAGTGAACTATGGCTACACCTTC. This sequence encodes CASSGSTTVNYGYTF.

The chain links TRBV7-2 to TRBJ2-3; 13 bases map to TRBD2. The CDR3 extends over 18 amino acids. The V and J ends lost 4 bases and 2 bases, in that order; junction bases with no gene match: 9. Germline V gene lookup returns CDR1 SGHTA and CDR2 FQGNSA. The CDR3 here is CASSSRLAGGLITDTQYF. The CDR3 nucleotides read TGTGCCAGCAGCTCTCGACTAGCGGGAGGCCTAATCACAGATACGCAGTATTTT.

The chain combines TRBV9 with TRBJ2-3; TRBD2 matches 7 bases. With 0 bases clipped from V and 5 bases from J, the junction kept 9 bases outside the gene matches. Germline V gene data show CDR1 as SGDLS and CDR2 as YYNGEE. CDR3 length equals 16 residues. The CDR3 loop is CASSVELAGRGDTQYF. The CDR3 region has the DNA TGTGCCAGCAGCGTAGAGTTAGCGGGTAGGGGAGATACGCAGTATTTT.

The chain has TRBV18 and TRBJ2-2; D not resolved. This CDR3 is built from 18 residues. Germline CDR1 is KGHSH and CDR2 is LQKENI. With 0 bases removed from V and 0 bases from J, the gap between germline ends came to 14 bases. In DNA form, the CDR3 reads TGTGCCAGCTCACCACCCCCCCTTAGCACCGCGAACACCGGGGAGCTGTTTTTT. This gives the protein CASSPPPLSTANTGELFF.

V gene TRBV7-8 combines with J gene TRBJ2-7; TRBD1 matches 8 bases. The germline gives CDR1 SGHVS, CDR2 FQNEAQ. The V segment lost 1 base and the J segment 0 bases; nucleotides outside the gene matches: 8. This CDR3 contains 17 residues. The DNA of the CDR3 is TGTGCCAGCAGCTTAGTCCTGAGGACAGGGAACTCCTACGAGCAGTACTTC. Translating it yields CASSLVLRTGNSYEQYF. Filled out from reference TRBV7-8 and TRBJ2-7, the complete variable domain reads GAGVSQSPRYKVAKRGQDVALRCDPISGHVSLFWYQQALGQGPEFLTYFQNEAQLDKSGLPSDRFFAERPEGSVSTLKIQRTQQEDSAVYLCASSLVLRTGNSYEQYFGPGTRLTVT.

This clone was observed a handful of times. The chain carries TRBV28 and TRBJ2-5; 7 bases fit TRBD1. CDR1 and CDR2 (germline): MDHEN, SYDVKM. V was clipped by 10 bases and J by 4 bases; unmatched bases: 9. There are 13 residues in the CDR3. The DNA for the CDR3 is TGTGCCATCACAGGGGTTATCCGAGAGACCCAGTACTTC. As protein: CAITGVIRETQYF. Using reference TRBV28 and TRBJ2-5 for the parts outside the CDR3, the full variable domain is DVKVTQSSRYLVKRTGEKVFLECVQDMDHENMFWYRQDPGLGLRLIYFSYDVKMKEKGDIPEGYSVSREKKERFSLILESASTNQTSMYLCAITGVIRETQYFGPGTRLLVL.

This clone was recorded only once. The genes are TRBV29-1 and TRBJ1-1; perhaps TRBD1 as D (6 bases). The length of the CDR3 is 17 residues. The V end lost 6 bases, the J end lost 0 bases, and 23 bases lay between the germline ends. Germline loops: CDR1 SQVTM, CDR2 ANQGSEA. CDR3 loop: CSVGGRWDTQMNTEAFF. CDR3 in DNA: TGCAGCGTGGGCGGCCGTTGGGACACTCAAATGAACACTGAAGCTTTCTTT.

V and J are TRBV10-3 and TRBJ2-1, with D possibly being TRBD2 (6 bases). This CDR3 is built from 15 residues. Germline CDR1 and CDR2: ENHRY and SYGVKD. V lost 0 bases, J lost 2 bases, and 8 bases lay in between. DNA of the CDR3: TGTGCCATCAGTGAGTCAGGAGGGACCTACAATGAGCAGTTCTTC. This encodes CAISESGGTYNEQFF.